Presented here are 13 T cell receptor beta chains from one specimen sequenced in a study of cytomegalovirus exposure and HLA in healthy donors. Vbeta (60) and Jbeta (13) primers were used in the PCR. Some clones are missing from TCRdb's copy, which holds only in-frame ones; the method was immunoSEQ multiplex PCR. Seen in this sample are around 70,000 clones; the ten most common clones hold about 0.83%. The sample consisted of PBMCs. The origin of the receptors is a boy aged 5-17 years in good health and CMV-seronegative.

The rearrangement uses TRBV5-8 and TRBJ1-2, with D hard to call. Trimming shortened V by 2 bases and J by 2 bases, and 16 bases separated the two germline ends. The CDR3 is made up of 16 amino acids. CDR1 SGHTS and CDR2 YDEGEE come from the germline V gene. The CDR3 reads CASSFYRGRTNYGYTF. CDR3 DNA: TGTGCCAGCAGCTTTTATCGCGGGCGCACAAACTATGGCTACACCTTC.

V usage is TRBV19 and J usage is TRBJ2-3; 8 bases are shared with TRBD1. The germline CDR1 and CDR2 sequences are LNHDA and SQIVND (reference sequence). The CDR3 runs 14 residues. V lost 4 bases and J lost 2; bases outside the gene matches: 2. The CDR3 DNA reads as TGTGCCAGTAGTACGGACAGGGCCACAGATACGCAGTATTTT. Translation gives CASSTDRATDTQYF.

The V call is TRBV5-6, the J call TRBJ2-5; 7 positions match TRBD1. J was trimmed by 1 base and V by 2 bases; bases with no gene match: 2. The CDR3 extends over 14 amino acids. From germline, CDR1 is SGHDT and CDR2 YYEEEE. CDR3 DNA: TGTGCCAGCAGCTTAAGGGACAGCCAAGAGACCCAGTACTTC. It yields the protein CASSLRDSQETQYF.

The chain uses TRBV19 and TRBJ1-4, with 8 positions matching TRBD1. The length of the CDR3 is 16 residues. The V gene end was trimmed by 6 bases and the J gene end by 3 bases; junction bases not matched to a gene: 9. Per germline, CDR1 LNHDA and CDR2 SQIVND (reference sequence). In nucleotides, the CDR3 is TGTGCCAGTAGCGATCCCAGGGGGCGATCTAATGAAAAACTGTTTTTT. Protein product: CASSDPRGRSNEKLFF.

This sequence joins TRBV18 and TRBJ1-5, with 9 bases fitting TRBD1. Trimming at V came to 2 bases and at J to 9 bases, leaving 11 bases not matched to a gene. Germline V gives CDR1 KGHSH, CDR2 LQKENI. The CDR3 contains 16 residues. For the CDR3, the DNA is TGTGCCAGCTCACCAGGTTCTACAGGGGGCGCGGGGCCCCAGCATTTT. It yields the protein CASSPGSTGGAGPQHF.

The CDR3 nucleotides read TGCAGTGCTGCTAGAGGCTACGAGCAGTACTTC. Translated, it gives CSAARGYEQYF. The chain links TRBV20-1 to TRBJ2-7; no clear D gene. Trimming cost V 5 bases and J 3 bases, with 8 bases left between them. The CDR3 is 11 amino acids. CDR1 is DFQATT, CDR2 SNEGSKA, per germline (reference sequence).

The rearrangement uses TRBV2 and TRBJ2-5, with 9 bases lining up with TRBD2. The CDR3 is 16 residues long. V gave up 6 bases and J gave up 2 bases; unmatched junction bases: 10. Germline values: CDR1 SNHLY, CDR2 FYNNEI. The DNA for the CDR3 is TGTGCCAGCAGAGAACCTCTAGCGGGGCTACAAGAGACCCAGTACTTC. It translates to CASREPLAGLQETQYF.

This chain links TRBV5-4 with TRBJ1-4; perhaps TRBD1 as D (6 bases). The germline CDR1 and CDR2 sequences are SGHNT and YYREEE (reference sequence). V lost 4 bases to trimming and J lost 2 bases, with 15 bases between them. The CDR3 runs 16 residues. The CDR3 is CASSQRTGQTNEKLFF. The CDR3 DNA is TGTGCCAGCAGCCAACGCACCGGACAGACTAATGAAAAACTGTTTTTT.

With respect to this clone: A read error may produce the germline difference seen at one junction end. CDR3 sequence reads: CASSESVGGTGGEQFF. The CDR3 coding sequence is TGTGCCAGCAGTGAGTCAGTCGGAGGCACGGGGGGTGAGCAGTTCTTC. The rearrangement links TRBV10-3 to TRBJ2-1, with 7 bases identical to TRBD2. There are 16 residues in the CDR3. Germline V CDR1 and CDR2: ENHRY, SYGVKD.

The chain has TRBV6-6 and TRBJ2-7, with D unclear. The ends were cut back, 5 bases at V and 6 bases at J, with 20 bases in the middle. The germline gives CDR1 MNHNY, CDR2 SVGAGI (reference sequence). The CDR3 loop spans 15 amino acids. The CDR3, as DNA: TGTGCCAGCAGTACCTCGGAAAGCGAGTCGGTCGAGCAGTACTTC. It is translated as CASSTSESESVEQYF.

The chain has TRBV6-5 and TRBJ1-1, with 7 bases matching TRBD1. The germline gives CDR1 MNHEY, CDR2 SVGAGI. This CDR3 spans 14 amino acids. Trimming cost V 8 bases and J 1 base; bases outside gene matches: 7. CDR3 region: CASRQGGQNTEAFF. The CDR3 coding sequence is TGTGCCAGCCGCCAGGGGGGACAGAACACTGAAGCTTTCTTT.

The CDR3 sequence: CASSLGTGSKNIQYF. CDR3 DNA sequence: TGCGCCAGCAGCTTGGGGACAGGGTCCAAAAACATTCAGTACTTC. V is TRBV5-1 and J is TRBJ2-4; 8 bases are a match to TRBD1. The V gene's germline CDR1 is SGHRS and CDR2 YFSETQ. V lost 0 bases to trimming and J lost 2 bases; unmatched junction nucleotides: 1. This CDR3 has 15 amino acids.

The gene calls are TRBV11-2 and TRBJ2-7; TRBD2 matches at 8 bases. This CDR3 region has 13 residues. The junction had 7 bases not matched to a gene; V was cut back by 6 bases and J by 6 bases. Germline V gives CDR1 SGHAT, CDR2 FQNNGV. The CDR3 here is CASRSTGGGEQYF. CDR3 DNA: TGTGCCAGCAGGAGTACGGGAGGGGGCGAGCAGTACTTC.